Listed here are 19 T cell receptor beta chains from one sample, sequenced in a study of blood T cell repertoires in COVID-19 (dated by TCRdb to 2019 to 2021). The library was obtained by the immunoSEQ multiplex PCR assay. Imported from immuneACCESS, the table was reduced by TCRdb to in-frame sequences with V and J called. These copies leave out some clones; in studies compared against another copy, an unresolved V gene accounts for under half, and the cause of the remainder is not known. The table for this sample lists roughly 50,000 clones; 65% to 80% of them were counted only once. The ten largest clonotypes hold 14% to 15% of the sample. Input material: peripheral blood. Receptors were obtained from a human donor with active or convalescent COVID-19. The donor label of this sample is uncertain.

The chain joins TRBV14 to TRBJ1-2; D is undetermined. The germline gives CDR1 SGHDN, CDR2 FVKESK. Trimming took off 0 bases at V and 2 bases at J, with 13 bases between the two ends. The CDR3 has 16 amino acids. Written as DNA, the CDR3 is TGTGCCAGCAGCCAAGAATTGTTGGGGAGGAACTATGGCTACACCTTC. Translating gives CASSQELLGRNYGYTF.

The chain combines TRBV5-1 with TRBJ2-6, with D possibly TRBD1 on 5 matching bases. The germline CDR1 and CDR2 sequences are SGHRS and YFSETQ. This CDR3 spans 16 amino acids. Deletions cut 2 bases from V and 0 bases from J, with 9 bases between. CDR3 nucleotides: TGCGCCAGCAGCTTTCGACAGATCTCTGGGGCCAACGTCCTGACTTTC. This sequence encodes CASSFRQISGANVLTF.

This clone was picked up a small number of times. This chain connects TRBV9 to TRBJ2-3, with 10 bases lining up with TRBD2. The length of the CDR3 is 16 residues. Trimming took 0 bases from V and 4 from J; bases not matched to a gene: 5. Looked up from germline, CDR1 is SGDLS and CDR2 is YYNGEE. In DNA, the CDR3 is TGTGCCAGCAGCGTAGGAGGTAGCGGGAGGTCAGATACGCAGTATTTT. Translated, it gives CASSVGGSGRSDTQYF.

This sequence joins TRBV4-3 and TRBJ1-5; D ambiguous. The V and J ends lost 0 bases and 0 bases respectively, with 9 bases between them. Germline V lookup: CDR1 LGHNA, CDR2 YSLEER. The CDR3 is 16 residues long. In nucleotides, the CDR3 is TGCGCCAGCAGCCAAGAGGGCCCTCTTAGCAATCAGCCCCAGCATTTT. Translated, it gives CASSQEGPLSNQPQHF.

This chain connects TRBV9 to TRBJ1-6; TRBD1 is a possible D gene (6 bases). Germline values: CDR1 SGDLS, CDR2 YYNGEE. V lost 4 bases and J lost 6, with 20 bases in between. This CDR3 spans 17 amino acids. CDR3 sequence reads: CASSPGTSTTLNSPLHF. DNA of the CDR3: TGTGCCAGCAGCCCCGGGACATCGACCACCCTTAATTCACCCCTCCACTTT.

This clone is a singleton in its sample. One end of the junction is discordant with germline, which a read error may explain. V and J are TRBV10-3 and TRBJ2-1, with D possibly being TRBD2 (5 bases). Germline lookup yields CDR1 ENHRY and CDR2 SYGVKD. This CDR3 region has 16 residues. The CDR3 spells CAIRESLVGVVNEQFF. The DNA for the CDR3 is TGTGCCATCAGGGAGTCTCTGGTGGGAGTGGTCAATGAGCAGTTCTTC.

The chain uses TRBV6-1 and TRBJ2-3, with D unresolved. Germline V CDR1 and CDR2: MNHNS, SASEGT. V lost 3 bases and J lost 6, with 10 bases in between. CDR3 length: 13 residues. The CDR3 nucleotides are TGTGCCAGCAGTGAGGTCCCAGCGGATACGCAGTATTTT. Amino acid sequence: CASSEVPADTQYF.

The sample holds a few counts of this clone. The chain joins TRBV12-2 to TRBJ1-3; TRBD1, the table's D call, lacks a check against the DNA. TRBV12-2 corresponds to a pseudogene. This CDR3 region has 17 residues. This CDR3 reads CASRLAQDLYSGNTIYF. DNA of the CDR3: TGTGCAAGTCGCTTAGCACAGGACCTTTACTCTGGAAACACCATATATTTT.

This chain connects TRBV29-1 to TRBJ2-7, with 7 bases fitting TRBD2. The V segment lost 1 base and the J segment 3 bases; nucleotides outside the gene matches: 12. The CDR3 is made up of 16 amino acids. Germline values: CDR1 SQVTM, CDR2 ANQGSEA. CDR3 bases: TGCAGCGTTGAAGCGGTTCCTAGCGGTGGATTCTACGAGCAGTACTTC. This codes for CSVEAVPSGGFYEQYF.

This chain uses TRBV14 with TRBJ2-1, with D possibly matching TRBD1 (5 bases). Germline-derived CDR1 and CDR2 are SGHDN and FVKESK. The CDR3 runs to 15 residues. The V end was cut by 5 bases, the J end by 3 bases, with 14 bases between. The CDR3 region has the DNA TGTGCCAGCAGCGAGATTCAGGGCGGCTACAATGAGCAGTTCTTC. This encodes CASSEIQGGYNEQFF.

The V call is TRBV5-4, the J call TRBJ2-2, with 10 bases matching TRBD1. V lost 4 bases, J lost 0 bases, and 3 bases stayed unmatched. The germline gives CDR1 SGHNT, CDR2 YYREEE (reference sequence). CDR3 length: 16 amino acids. Here the CDR3 reads CASSQGQGANTGELFF. In nucleotides, the CDR3 is TGTGCCAGCAGCCAAGGACAGGGGGCGAACACCGGGGAGCTGTTTTTT.

The chain employs TRBV24-1 and TRBJ2-7, with TRBD1 matching 9 bases. Looked up from germline, CDR1 is KGHDR and CDR2 is SFDVKD. The CDR3 length is 15 residues. V was pared by 4 bases and J by 5 bases, with 8 bases of the junction left unmatched. The CDR3 DNA reads as TGTGCCACCAGTGAGACCGGGACAGGGAGTGACGAGCAGTACTTC. It translates to CATSETGTGSDEQYF.

This clone showed up just once. The J gene is TRBJ1-2, the V gene TRBV5-6, with 9 bases identical to TRBD1. The V and J ends lost 4 bases and 6 bases, in that order; junction bases with no gene match: 10. The CDR3 is 15 amino acids. CDR1 and CDR2 from the germline V gene are SGHDT and YYEEEE. The CDR3 nucleotides are TGTGCCAGCAGCCATTTACAGGGGGCTAGAGATGGCTACACCTTC. Amino acid sequence: CASSHLQGARDGYTF.

This clone showed up just a few times. This rearrangement joins TRBV5-5 to TRBJ2-1, with 9 bases identical to TRBD2. Germline lookup yields CDR1 SGHKS and CDR2 YYEKEE (reference sequence). This CDR3 is built from 19 residues. V shed 1 base, J shed 4 bases, and the junction held 15 bases outside the gene matches. CDR3 bases: TGTGCCAGCAGCTTGAGGGCGGGAGGGCCTACATTTCTTTACAATGAGCAGTTCTTC. This gives the protein CASSLRAGGPTFLYNEQFF.

CDR3 nucleotides: TGCGCCAGCAGCCAAAGGACCGGGACAGGGGATGGCTACACCTTC. As protein: CASSQRTGTGDGYTF. The chain has TRBV4-1 and TRBJ1-2; 10 bases align to TRBD1. The germline V gene encodes CDR1 MGHRA and CDR2 YSYEKL. CDR3 length equals 15 residues. V dropped 2 bases and J dropped 6; count of bases not matched to a gene: 6.

This chain links TRBV7-9 with TRBJ1-3; 8 bases line up with TRBD1. Germline lookup yields CDR1 SEHNR and CDR2 FQNEAQ (reference sequence). The ends lost 5 bases at V and 7 bases at J; junction bases unmatched: 16. The CDR3 length is 17 residues. CDR3 residues: CASSPLPTGDTSNTIYF. CDR3 nucleotides: TGTGCCAGCAGCCCCCTTCCGACAGGGGATACTAGCAACACCATATATTTT.

This chain connects TRBV19 to TRBJ1-1; D is uncertain. Germline V gives CDR1 LNHDA, CDR2 SQIVND (reference sequence). The CDR3 contains 15 residues. Trimming left V 7 bases short and J 4 bases short, with 19 bases between. CDR3 sequence reads: CASIGRAQAATEAFF. The CDR3 nucleotides are TGTGCCAGTATAGGGAGGGCGCAAGCCGCCACTGAAGCTTTCTTT.

This chain uses TRBV5-5 with TRBJ2-1, with 9 bases identical to TRBD1. The CDR3 contains 20 residues. Germline-derived CDR1 and CDR2 are SGHKS and YYEKEE (reference sequence). The trim removed 1 base at V and 1 base at J, leaving 15 bases unmatched. Here the CDR3 reads CASSLRGTGLLRKSYNEQFF. The CDR3 DNA sequence: TGTGCCAGCAGCTTGCGGGGGACAGGGTTGTTGAGGAAGTCCTACAATGAGCAGTTCTTC.

The chain joins TRBV11-2 to TRBJ2-2; 7 bases agree with TRBD1. The CDR3 is 14 residues long. Looked up from germline, CDR1 is SGHAT and CDR2 is FQNNGV. V lost 6 bases and J lost 5; bases outside the gene matches: 6. CDR3 loop: CASRGTAGTGELFF. The CDR3 DNA is TGTGCCAGCAGAGGGACAGCAGGGACCGGGGAGCTGTTTTTT.